These T cell receptor beta chains were read from a single sample in a study of cytomegalovirus exposure and HLA in healthy donors. Profiled with immunoSEQ multiplex PCR; TCRdb holds only in-frame clones, not every one. Among about 160,000 clones listed, approximately 73% were seen once. The specimen was PBMCs. The origin of the receptors is a man aged 45-65 years in good health and CMV-seronegative. Both conserved end residues are part of each CDR3. A D gene is named only where the DNA matches it firmly. The listing skips clone size in some rows; elsewhere it reads once, few, many or a size class.

clone size	V gene	J gene	D gene	CDR3 protein	CDR3 DNA
few	TRBV10-3	TRBJ2-7	TRBD1	CAISESIIDRGYYEQYF	TGTGCCATCAGTGAGTCGATTATAGACAGGGGGTACTACGAGCAGTACTTC
-	TRBV4-1	TRBJ2-7	TRBD1	CASSQDPETGLHEQYF	TGCGCCAGCAGCCAAGATCCGGAGACAGGGCTCCACGAGCAGTACTTC
-	TRBV6-5	TRBJ1-5	-	CASSYGRGPNQPQHF	TGTGCCAGCAGTTACGGGAGGGGTCCCAATCAGCCCCAGCATTTT
-	TRBV7-9	TRBJ2-1	-	CASSLRGGQNEQFF	TGTGCCAGCAGCTTAAGGGGGGGCCAGAATGAGCAGTTCTTC
-	TRBV15	TRBJ2-7	TRBD1	CATSVGTGSYEQYF	TGTGCCACCAGCGTCGGGACAGGCTCCTACGAGCAGTACTTC
few	TRBV18	TRBJ1-1	-	CASSFQGIHTEAFF	TGTGCCAGCTCGTTCCAGGGGATCCACACTGAAGCTTTCTTT
once	TRBV6-6	TRBJ1-1	-	CASSYLQGNTEAFF	TGTGCCAGCAGTTACCTTCAGGGGAACACTGAAGCTTTCTTT
-	TRBV5-1	TRBJ1-1	TRBD1	CASSLGAGGGFTEAFF	TGCGCCAGCAGCTTGGGGGCCGGAGGGGGCTTCACTGAAGCTTTCTTT
few	TRBV27	TRBJ2-7	TRBD1	CASSGYRDSAKQYF	TGTGCCAGCAGTGGATACCGGGACAGCGCAAAACAGTACTTC
-	TRBV5-1	TRBJ2-7	TRBD1	CASSLLRTGPYEQYF	TGCGCCAGCAGCTTGCTAAGGACAGGGCCCTACGAGCAGTACTTC
-	TRBV6-5	TRBJ2-7	-	CASSRLERVYEQYF	TGTGCCAGCAGTCGACTAGAAAGGGTCTACGAGCAGTACTTC
few	TRBV5-5	TRBJ2-5	TRBD2	CASSLWIAGGETQYF	TGTGCCAGCAGCTTGTGGATAGCGGGGGGAGAGACCCAGTACTTC
-	TRBV2	TRBJ1-4	TRBD1	CASRKDRNEKLFF	TGTGCCAGCAGAAAGGACAGGAACGAAAAACTGTTTTTT
-	TRBV9	TRBJ1-3	-	CASSVAVTVSGNTIYF	TGTGCCAGCAGCGTAGCGGTGACAGTCTCTGGAAACACCATATATTTT
once	TRBV28	TRBJ2-7	TRBD2	CASGEGSYEQYF	TGTGCCAGCGGGGAGGGTTCCTACGAGCAGTACTTC
-	TRBV7-6	TRBJ2-2	TRBD2	CASSLEAGAGELFF	TGTGCCAGCAGCTTAGAGGCGGGGGCCGGGGAGCTGTTTTTT
-	TRBV4-2	TRBJ1-1	TRBD1	CASSHDRGGTEAFF	TGTGCCAGCAGCCACGACAGGGGTGGCACTGAAGCTTTCTTT
-	TRBV27	TRBJ2-6	-	CASRLSYSGANVLTF	TGTGCCAGCCGACTCAGTTACTCTGGGGCCAACGTCCTGACTTTC
-	TRBV12-5	TRBJ2-3	-	CASGLTADTQYF	TGTGCTAGTGGTTTGACAGCTGATACGCAGTATTTT
-	TRBV10-3	TRBJ1-2	-	CAISELGSGASYGYTF	TGTGCCATCAGTGAGTTAGGTTCAGGGGCGAGCTATGGCTACACCTTC
-	TRBV2	TRBJ1-1	-	CASSRGGNTEAFF	TGTGCCAGCAGCCGAGGGGGGAACACTGAAGCTTTCTTT
-	TRBV12-5	TRBJ2-2	TRBD1	CASGLANPGQGVSGELFF	TGTGCTAGTGGTTTGGCTAATCCGGGACAGGGAGTTTCCGGGGAGCTGTTTTTT
-	TRBV5-1	TRBJ1-1	-	CASLLLSIGGTEAFF	TGCGCCAGCCTCCTTCTGAGTATCGGGGGGACTGAAGCTTTCTTT
-	TRBV2	TRBJ2-7	TRBD2	CASRGLAGGLSYEQYF	TGTGCCAGCAGAGGACTAGCGGGGGGGCTGTCCTACGAGCAGTACTTC
once	TRBV11-1	TRBJ1-2	-	CASSPKGTVLNYGYTF	TGTGCCAGCAGCCCAAAAGGCACAGTTCTTAACTATGGCTACACCTTC
-	TRBV25-1	TRBJ2-6	-	CASSEKGVTSGANVLTF	TGTGCCAGCAGTGAAAAAGGGGTAACCTCTGGGGCCAACGTCCTGACTTTC
-	TRBV2	TRBJ1-1	-	CASSVGQSTEAFF	TGTGCCAGCAGTGTTGGGCAAAGCACTGAAGCTTTCTTT
-	TRBV6-5	TRBJ2-1	-	CASSYYKAEGQFF	TGTGCCAGCAGTTACTATAAGGCCGAGGGGCAGTTCTTC
-	TRBV1	TRBJ1-1	-	CTSSQGDRDTEAFF	TGCACCAGCAGCCAAGGGGACAGGGACACTGAAGCTTTCTTT
-	TRBV5-1	TRBJ1-1	-	CASSSLGGTEAFF	TGCGCCAGCAGCTCCCTGGGAGGAACTGAAGCTTTCTTT
-	TRBV11-2	TRBJ1-2	TRBD1	CASSLTTGGGYTF	TGTGCCAGCAGCTTGACGACAGGGGGAGGCTACACCTTC
-	TRBV5-1	TRBJ1-3	-	CASSLGGEPATIYF	TGCGCCAGCAGCTTGGGCGGGGAACCGGCCACCATATATTTT
-	TRBV19	TRBJ2-3	TRBD2	CASSISLTGGSSTDTQYF	TGTGCCAGTAGTATCTCCCTTACGGGGGGTTCTAGCACAGATACGCAGTATTTT
-	TRBV5-1	TRBJ1-3	TRBD1	CASSTQGARGNTIYF	TGCGCCAGCAGCACCCAGGGGGCGCGGGGAAACACCATATATTTT
once	TRBV18	TRBJ1-4	TRBD1	CATGQANEKLFF	TGTGCCACCGGACAGGCTAATGAAAAACTGTTTTTT
-	TRBV18	TRBJ1-2	-	CASSPGGGGYGYTF	TGTGCCAGCTCACCCGGGGGAGGAGGCTATGGCTACACCTTC
-	TRBV10-3	TRBJ1-3	TRBD1	CATDRAKGSGNTIYF	TGTGCCACGGACAGGGCGAAGGGCTCTGGAAACACCATATATTTT